What follows is one T cell receptor beta chain and its context. These data originate in a study of control samples from healthy donors and cancer patients. The germline CDR1 and CDR2 sequences are SGHAT and FQNNGV. Trimming shortened V by 5 bases and J by 3 bases, and 20 bases separated the two germline ends. CDR3 length equals 16 residues. Assay: immunoSEQ multiplex PCR; the TCRdb copy retains only in-frame clones and omits some. The sample consists of around 140,000 clones, 90% of them appearing once. The TCR originated in a man aged 35-49 years in good health. J is TRBJ2-7 and V is TRBV11-2; D tentatively reads TRBD1 or TRBD2 (5 bases each). Material: blood. The CDR3 loop is CASSPLKGHGSYEQYF. The CDR3 nucleotides read TGTGCCAGCAGCCCGCTTAAGGGGCATGGGAGCTACGAGCAGTACTTC.